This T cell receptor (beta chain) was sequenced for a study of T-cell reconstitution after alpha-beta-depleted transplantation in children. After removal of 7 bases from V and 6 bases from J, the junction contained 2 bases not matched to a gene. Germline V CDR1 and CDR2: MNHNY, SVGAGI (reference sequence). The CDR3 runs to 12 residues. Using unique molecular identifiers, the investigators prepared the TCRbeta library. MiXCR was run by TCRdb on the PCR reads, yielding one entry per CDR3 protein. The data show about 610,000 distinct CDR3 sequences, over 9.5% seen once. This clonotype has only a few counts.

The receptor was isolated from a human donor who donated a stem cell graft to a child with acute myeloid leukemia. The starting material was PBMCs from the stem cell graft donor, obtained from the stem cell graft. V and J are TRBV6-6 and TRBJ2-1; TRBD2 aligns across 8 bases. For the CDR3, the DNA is TGTGCCAGCACGGGGGGGATCAATGAGCAGTTCTTC. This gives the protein CASTGGINEQFF.